This T cell receptor (beta chain) appears in the sequencing data of a study of control samples from healthy donors and cancer patients. Only in-frame clones appear in the TCRdb table, and some are missing; sequencing was by immunoSEQ multiplex PCR. Here the sample spans roughly 41,000 clones, less than 95% being singletons. The germline V gene has CDR1 SNHLY and CDR2 FYNNEI. The CDR3 consists of 14 residues. Deletions cut 3 bases from V and 5 bases from J, with 8 bases between. This clone was seen only a few times. The clonotype was recovered from a man aged 55 to 70 in good health. This chain connects TRBV2 to TRBJ1-6; D unresolved. Sequenced material: blood. CDR3 nucleotides: TGTGCCAGCAGTGAGGTGAAAAATAATTCACCCCTCCACTTT. Protein sequence: CASSEVKNNSPLHF.